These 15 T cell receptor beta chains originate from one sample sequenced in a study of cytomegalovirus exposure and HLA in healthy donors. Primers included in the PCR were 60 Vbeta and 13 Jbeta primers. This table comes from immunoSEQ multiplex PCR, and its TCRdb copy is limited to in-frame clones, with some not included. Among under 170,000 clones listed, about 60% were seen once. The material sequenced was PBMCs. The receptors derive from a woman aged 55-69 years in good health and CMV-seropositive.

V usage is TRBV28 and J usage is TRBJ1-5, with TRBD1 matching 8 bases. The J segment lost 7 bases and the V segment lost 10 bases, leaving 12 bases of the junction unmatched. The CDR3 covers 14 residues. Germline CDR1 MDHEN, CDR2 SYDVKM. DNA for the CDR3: TGTGCCACCATACCCGGACAGGGAAGCCAGCCCCAGCATTTT. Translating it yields CATIPGQGSQPQHF.

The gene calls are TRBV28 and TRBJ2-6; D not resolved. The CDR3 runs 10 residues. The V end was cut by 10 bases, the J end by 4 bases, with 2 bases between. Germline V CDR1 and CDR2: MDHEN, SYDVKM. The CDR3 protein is CATGANVLTF. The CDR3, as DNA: TGTGCCACGGGGGCCAACGTCCTGACTTTC.

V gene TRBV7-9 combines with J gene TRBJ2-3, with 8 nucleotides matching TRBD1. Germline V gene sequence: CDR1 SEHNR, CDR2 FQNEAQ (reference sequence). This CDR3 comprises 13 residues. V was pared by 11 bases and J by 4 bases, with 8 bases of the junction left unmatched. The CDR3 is CAGGQGGADTQYF. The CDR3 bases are TGTGCCGGCGGACAGGGAGGCGCAGATACGCAGTATTTT.

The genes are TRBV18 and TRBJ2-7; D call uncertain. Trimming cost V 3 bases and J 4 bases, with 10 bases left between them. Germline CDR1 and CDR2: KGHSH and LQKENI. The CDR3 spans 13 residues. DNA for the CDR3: TGTGCCAGCTCACCGTCTGCCACTTACGAGCAGTACTTC. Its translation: CASSPSATYEQYF.

CDR3 DNA: TGTGCCAGCAGCTTAGGAAGCGGGAGCTCCTACAATGAGCAGTTCTTC. It translates to CASSLGSGSSYNEQFF. The chain employs TRBV7-3 and TRBJ2-1, with TRBD2 matching 8 bases. Trimming cost V 2 bases and J 0 bases; bases outside gene matches: 3. The CDR3 covers 16 residues. Germline V lookup: CDR1 SGHTA, CDR2 FQGTGA. Drawing the rest from reference TRBV7-3 and TRBJ2-1, the complete variable domain is GAGVSQTPSNKVTEKGKYVELRCDPISGHTALYWYRQSLGQGPEFLIYFQGTGAADDSGLPNDRFFAVRPEGSVSTLKIQRTERGDSAVYLCASSLGSGSSYNEQFFGPGTRLTVL.

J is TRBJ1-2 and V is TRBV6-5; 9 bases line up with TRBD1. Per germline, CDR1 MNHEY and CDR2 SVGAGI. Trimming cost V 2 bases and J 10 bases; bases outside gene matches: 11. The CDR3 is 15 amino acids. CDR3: CASSYGTGPLNVYTF. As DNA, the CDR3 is TGTGCCAGCAGTTACGGGACAGGGCCCCTTAATGTCTACACCTTC.

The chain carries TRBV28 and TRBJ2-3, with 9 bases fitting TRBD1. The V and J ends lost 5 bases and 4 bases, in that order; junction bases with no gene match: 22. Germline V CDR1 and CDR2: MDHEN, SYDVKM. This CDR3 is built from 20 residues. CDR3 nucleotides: TGTGCCAGCAGTCAACCCCCGGGACAGGGACCGAGGGTCGCGCCAGATACGCAGTATTTT. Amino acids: CASSQPPGQGPRVAPDTQYF.

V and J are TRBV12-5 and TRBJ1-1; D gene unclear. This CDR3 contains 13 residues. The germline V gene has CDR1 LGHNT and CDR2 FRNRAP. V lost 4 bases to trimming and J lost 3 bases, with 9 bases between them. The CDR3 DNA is TGTGCTAGTGGTTCATCGGGTTACACTGAAGCTTTCTTT. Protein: CASGSSGYTEAFF.

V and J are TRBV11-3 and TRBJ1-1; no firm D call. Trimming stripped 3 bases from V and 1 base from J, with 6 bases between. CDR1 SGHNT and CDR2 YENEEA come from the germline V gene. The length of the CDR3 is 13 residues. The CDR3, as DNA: TGTGCCAGCAGCTTGCGGGGGAACACTGAAGCTTTCTTT. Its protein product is CASSLRGNTEAFF.

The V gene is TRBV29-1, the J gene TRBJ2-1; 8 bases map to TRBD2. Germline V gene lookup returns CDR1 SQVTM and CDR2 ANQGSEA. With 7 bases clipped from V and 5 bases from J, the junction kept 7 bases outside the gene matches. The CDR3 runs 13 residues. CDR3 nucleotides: TGCAGCGCCCCGCAGCGGGAGCACAATGAGCAGTTCTTC. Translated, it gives CSAPQREHNEQFF.

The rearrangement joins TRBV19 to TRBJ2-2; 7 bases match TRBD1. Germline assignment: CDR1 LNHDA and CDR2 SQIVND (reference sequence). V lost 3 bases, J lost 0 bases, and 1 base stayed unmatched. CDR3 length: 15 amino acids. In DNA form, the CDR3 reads TGTGCCAGTAGTATGGACAGGACGAACACCGGGGAGCTGTTTTTT. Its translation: CASSMDRTNTGELFF.

CDR3 nucleotides: TGTGCCAGCAGAATAGCGGGAGGCTCCTACAATGAGCAGTTCTTC. Translating gives CASRIAGGSYNEQFF. The chain is built from TRBV5-4 and TRBJ2-1; 10 positions agree with TRBD2. The germline CDR1 and CDR2 sequences are SGHNT and YYREEE (reference sequence). The ends lost 5 bases at V and 0 bases at J; junction bases unmatched: 2. This CDR3 region has 15 residues. The entire variable domain, with the rest obtained from reference TRBV5-4 and TRBJ2-1, is as follows: ETGVTQSPTHLIKTRGQQVTLRCSSQSGHNTVSWYQQALGQGPQFIFQYYREEENGRGNFPPRFSGLQFPNYSSELNVNALELDDSALYLCASRIAGGSYNEQFFGPGTRLTVL.

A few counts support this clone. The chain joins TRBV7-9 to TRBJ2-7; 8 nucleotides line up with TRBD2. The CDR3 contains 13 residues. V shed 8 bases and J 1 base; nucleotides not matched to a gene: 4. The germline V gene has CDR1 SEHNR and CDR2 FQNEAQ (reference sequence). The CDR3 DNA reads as TGTGCCAGCGGACTAGCTGTATCCTACGAGCAGTACTTC. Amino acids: CASGLAVSYEQYF.

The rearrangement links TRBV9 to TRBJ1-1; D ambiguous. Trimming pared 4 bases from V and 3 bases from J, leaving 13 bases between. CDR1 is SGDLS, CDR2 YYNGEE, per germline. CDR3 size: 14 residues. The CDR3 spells CASSPRPMDTEAFF. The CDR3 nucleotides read TGTGCCAGCAGCCCCAGGCCGATGGACACTGAAGCTTTCTTT.

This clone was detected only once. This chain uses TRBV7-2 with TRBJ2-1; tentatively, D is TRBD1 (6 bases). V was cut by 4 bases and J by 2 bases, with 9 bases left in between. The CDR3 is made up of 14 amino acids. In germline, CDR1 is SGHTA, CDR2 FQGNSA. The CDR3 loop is CASSSQGTYNEQFF. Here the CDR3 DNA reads TGTGCCAGCAGCTCACAGGGAACCTACAATGAGCAGTTCTTC.